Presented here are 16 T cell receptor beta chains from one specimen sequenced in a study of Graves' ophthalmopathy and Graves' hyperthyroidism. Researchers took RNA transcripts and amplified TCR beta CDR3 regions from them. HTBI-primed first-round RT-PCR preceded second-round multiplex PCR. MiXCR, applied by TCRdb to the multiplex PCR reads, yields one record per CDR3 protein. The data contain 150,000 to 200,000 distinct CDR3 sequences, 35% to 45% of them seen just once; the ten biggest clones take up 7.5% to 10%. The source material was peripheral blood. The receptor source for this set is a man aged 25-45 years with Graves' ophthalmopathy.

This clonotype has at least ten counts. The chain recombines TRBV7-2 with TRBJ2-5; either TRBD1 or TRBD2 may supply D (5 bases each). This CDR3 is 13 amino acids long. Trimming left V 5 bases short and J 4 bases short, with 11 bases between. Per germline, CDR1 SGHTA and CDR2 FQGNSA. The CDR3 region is CASSLGRLETQYF. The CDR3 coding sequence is TGTGCCAGCAGCCTGGGACGGTTAGAGACCCAGTACTTC.

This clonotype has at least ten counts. The CDR3 region has the DNA TGTGCCAGCAGCGAAGGGGACAGAAATCAGCCCCAGCATTTT. Translation gives CASSEGDRNQPQHF. This rearrangement joins TRBV28 to TRBJ1-5; 7 nucleotides match TRBD1. V lost 6 bases to trimming and J lost 4 bases; unmatched junction nucleotides: 6. Germline V gives CDR1 MDHEN, CDR2 SYDVKM. This CDR3 is built from 14 residues.

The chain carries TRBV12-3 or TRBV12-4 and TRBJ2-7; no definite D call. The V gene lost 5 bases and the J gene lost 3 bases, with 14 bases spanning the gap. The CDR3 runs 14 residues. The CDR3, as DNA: TGTGCCAGCAGTCCCACCCCCAGCCACTACGAGCAGTACTTC. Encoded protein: CASSPTPSHYEQYF.

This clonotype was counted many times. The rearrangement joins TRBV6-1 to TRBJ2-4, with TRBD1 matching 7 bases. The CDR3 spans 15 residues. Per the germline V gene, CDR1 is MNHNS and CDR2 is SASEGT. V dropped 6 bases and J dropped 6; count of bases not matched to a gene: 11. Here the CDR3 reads CASREDQPGGNIQYF. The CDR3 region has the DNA TGTGCCAGCAGGGAGGACCAGCCAGGGGGAAACATTCAGTACTTC.

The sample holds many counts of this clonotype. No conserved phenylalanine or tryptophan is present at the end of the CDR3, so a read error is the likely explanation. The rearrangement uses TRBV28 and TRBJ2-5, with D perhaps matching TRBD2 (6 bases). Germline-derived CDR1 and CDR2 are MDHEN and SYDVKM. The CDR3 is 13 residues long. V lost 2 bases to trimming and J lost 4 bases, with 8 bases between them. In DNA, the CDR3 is TGTGCCAGCAGTTTAACCGGGAGAGAGACCCAGTACCTC. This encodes CASSLTGRETQYL.

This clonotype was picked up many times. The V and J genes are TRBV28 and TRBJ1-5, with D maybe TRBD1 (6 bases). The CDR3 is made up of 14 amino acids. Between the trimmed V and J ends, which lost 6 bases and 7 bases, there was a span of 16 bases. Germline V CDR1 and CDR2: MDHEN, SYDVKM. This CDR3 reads CASSPGQIGQPQHF. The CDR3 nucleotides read TGTGCCAGCAGCCCCGGACAGATTGGACAGCCCCAGCATTTT.

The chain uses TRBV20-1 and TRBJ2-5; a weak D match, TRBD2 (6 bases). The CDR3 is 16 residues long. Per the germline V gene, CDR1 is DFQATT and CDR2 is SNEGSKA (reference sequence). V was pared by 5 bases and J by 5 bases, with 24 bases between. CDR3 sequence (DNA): TGCAGTGCTGAGCCCCACAGTGCTAGCGACGGGGAGACCCAGTACTTC. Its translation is CSAEPHSASDGETQYF.

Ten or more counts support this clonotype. CDR3 nucleotide sequence: TGTGCCAGTAGTAACCAGGGGTCTGGGGCCAACGTCCTGACTTTC. As protein: CASSNQGSGANVLTF. The chain joins TRBV19 to TRBJ2-6; possible D gene TRBD1, 6 bases. This CDR3 contains 15 residues. Germline CDR1 is LNHDA and CDR2 is SQIVND (reference sequence). V lost 4 bases, J lost 1 base, and 8 bases lay in between.

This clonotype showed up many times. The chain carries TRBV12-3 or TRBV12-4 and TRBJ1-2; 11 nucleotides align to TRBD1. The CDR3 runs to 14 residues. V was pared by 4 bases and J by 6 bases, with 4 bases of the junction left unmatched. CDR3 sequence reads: CASSSRTGGDGYTF. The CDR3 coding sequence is TGTGCCAGCAGTTCCCGGACAGGGGGCGATGGCTACACCTTC.

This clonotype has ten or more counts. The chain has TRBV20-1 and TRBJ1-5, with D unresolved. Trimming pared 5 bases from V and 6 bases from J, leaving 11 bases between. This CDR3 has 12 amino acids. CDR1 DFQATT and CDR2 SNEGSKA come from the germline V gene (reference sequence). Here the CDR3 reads CSAVGGSQPQHF. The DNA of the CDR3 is TGCAGTGCTGTGGGAGGGAGTCAGCCCCAGCATTTT.

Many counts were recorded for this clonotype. This chain's CDR3 is CASSLAWDRFSYEQYF. In DNA form, the CDR3 reads TGTGCCAGCAGTCTTGCCTGGGACAGGTTCTCCTACGAGCAGTACTTC. The chain combines TRBV6-2 or TRBV6-3 with TRBJ2-7; 8 positions match TRBD1. CDR3 size: 16 residues. V lost 5 bases to trimming and J lost 0 bases; unmatched junction nucleotides: 9. In germline, CDR1 is MNHEY, CDR2 SVGEGT.

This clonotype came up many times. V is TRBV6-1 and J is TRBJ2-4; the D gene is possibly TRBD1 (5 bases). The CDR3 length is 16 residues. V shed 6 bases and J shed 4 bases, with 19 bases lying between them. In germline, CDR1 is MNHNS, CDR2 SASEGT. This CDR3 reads CASSEPTATDKNIQYF. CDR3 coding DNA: TGTGCCAGCAGCGAACCAACCGCGACAGATAAAAACATTCAGTACTTC.

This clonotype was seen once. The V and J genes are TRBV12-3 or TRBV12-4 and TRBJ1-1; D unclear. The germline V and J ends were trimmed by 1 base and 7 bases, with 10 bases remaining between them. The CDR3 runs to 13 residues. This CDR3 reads CASSLGGVNEAFF. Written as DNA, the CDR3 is TGTGCCAGCAGTTTAGGGGGTGTTAATGAAGCTTTCTTT.

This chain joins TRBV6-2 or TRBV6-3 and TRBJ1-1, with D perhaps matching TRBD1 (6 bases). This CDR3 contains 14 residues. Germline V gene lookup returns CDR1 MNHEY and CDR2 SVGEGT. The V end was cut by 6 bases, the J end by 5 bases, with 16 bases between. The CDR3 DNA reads TGTGCCAGCAGGTTTCTCAAAGGGGGGACTGAAGCTTTCTTT. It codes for CASRFLKGGTEAFF.

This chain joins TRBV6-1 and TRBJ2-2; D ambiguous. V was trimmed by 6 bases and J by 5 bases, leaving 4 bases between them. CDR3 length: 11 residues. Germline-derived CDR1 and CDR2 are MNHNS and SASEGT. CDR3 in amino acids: CASRSTGELFF. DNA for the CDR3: TGTGCCAGCAGAAGTACCGGGGAGCTGTTTTTT.

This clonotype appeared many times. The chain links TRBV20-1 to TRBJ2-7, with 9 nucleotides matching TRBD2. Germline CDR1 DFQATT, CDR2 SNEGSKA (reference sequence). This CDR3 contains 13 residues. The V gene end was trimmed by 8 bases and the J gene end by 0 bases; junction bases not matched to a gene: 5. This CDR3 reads CSSGRLSSYEQYF. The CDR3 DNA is TGCAGTAGCGGGAGGCTGAGCTCCTACGAGCAGTACTTC.